This TCR beta chain was retrieved from a study of CD8 T cells in ankylosing spondylitis. In its sample, this clonotype was seen once. Looked up from germline, CDR1 is MNHNS and CDR2 is SASEGT. V shed 4 bases and J 7 bases; nucleotides not matched to a gene: 10. This CDR3 region has 15 residues. Via MiXCR, TCRdb re-called the 5' RACE reads, giving one row per CDR3 protein. The sample has 250,000 or so distinct CDR3 sequences; around 10% are singletons. The sequenced sample was blood, either unsorted or a sorted T cell fraction (not recorded which). This TCR was recovered from a male donor with ankylosing spondylitis or in good health (not recorded which). The chain couples TRBV6-1 to TRBJ2-4; 7 bases agree with TRBD1. For the CDR3, the DNA is TGTGCCAGCAGTGTAGACAGGGCTAAAGTCAACATTCAGTACTTC. This codes for CASSVDRAKVNIQYF.